This T cell receptor beta chain came from a study of blood T cell repertoires in COVID-19. On the study more broadly: Researchers got acute and convalescent COVID-19 samples from the United States, Italy and Spain. Nucleic acid was either cDNA or gDNA, and it came from T cells, B-cell-depleted T cells, or PBMCs.

In the original analysis: Estimated nucleated cell counts came from reference gene primer amplification. Some clones are missing from TCRdb's copy, which holds only in-frame ones; the method was immunoSEQ multiplex PCR. For V, J and clone size, that table is used; D and trimming come from the DNA. The sample has around 67,000 clones; 84% are singletons. Trimming removed 6 bases from V and 5 bases from J, with 10 bases in between. The germline CDR1 and CDR2 sequences are KGHDR and SFDVKD. The CDR3 extends over 12 amino acids. The clonotype originates from a man in his 70s with acute or convalescent COVID-19. The sequenced sample consisted of peripheral blood. This rearrangement joins TRBV24-1 to TRBJ2-7, with TRBD1 as a possible D gene (6 bases). The CDR3 region is CATSQQGDEQYF. The CDR3 region has the DNA TGTGCCACCAGTCAACAGGGCGACGAGCAGTACTTC.